This TCR beta chain emerged from a study of T cell clones after liver transplantation. TCRdb's table, derived via immunoSEQ multiplex PCR, lists solely in-frame clones and lacks some. This sample yields about 76,000 clones, of which roughly 80% are seen a single time; over 2.5% belongs to the top ten. Germline CDR1 and CDR2: SGHNT and YYREEE (reference sequence). This CDR3 is built from 14 residues. V was shortened by 0 bases and J by 3 bases, with 7 bases between the two germline ends. Concerning this clone: Its antigen is not identified.

Study outcomes and limitations: Graft donor-reactive T cells may have migrated into the graft rather than being deleted.

This clonotype was sampled from a human patient who received a liver transplant. Some T cells may possibly be graft donor cells. The source was CD4+ T cells from blood, collected at the 22-month timepoint. V gene TRBV5-4 combines with J gene TRBJ1-3, with unresolved D. CDR3 amino acids: CASSLGGRGNTIYF. The CDR3 coding sequence is TGTGCCAGCAGCTTGGGGGGTCGTGGAAACACCATATATTTT.